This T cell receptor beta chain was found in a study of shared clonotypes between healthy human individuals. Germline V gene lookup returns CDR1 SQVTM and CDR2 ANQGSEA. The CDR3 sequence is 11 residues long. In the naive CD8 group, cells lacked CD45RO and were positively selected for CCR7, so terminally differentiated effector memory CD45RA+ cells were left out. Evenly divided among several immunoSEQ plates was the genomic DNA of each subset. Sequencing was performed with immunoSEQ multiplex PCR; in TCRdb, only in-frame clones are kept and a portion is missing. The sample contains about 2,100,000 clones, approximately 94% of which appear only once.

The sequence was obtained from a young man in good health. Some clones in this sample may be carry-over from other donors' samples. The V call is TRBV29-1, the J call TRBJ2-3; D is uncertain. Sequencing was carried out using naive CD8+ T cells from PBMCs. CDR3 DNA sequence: TGCACCCTAGGAAGGTCAGATACGCAGTATTTT. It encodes CTLGRSDTQYF.